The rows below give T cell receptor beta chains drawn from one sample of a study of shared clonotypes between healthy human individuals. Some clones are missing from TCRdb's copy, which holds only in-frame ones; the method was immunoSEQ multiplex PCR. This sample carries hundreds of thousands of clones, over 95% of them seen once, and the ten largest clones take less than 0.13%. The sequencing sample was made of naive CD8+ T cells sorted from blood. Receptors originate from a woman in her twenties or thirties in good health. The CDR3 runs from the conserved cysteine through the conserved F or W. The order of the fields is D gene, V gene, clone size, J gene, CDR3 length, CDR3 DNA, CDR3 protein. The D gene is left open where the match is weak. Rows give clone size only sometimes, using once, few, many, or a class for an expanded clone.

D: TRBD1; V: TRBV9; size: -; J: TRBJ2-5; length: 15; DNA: TGTGCCAGCAGCGTAGTTGGGACAGGGAGAGAGACCCAGTACTTC; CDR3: CASSVVGTGRETQYF
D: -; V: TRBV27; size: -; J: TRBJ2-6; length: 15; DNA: TGTGCCAGCAGTTTATGGCTCGGAGGGGCCAACGTCCTGACTTTC; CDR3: CASSLWLGGANVLTF
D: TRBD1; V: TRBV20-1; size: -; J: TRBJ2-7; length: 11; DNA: TGCAGTGCTCAGGGGGCCTACGAGCAGTACTTC; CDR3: CSAQGAYEQYF
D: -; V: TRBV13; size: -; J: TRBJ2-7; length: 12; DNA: TGTGCCAGCAGCTTAAGGTCCTACGAGCAGTACTTC; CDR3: CASSLRSYEQYF
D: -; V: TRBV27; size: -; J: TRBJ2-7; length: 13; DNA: TGTGCCAGCAGTTTTGGGGGTTCCTACGAGCAGTACTTC; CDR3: CASSFGGSYEQYF
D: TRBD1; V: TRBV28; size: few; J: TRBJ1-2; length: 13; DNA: TGTGCCAGCAGGGACAGGAATAACTATGGCTACACCTTC; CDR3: CASRDRNNYGYTF
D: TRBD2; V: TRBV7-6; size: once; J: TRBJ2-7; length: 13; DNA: TGTGCCAGCAGCTTACGGGGGACTAGCGAGCAGTACTTC; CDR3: CASSLRGTSEQYF
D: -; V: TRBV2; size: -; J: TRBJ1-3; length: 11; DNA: TGTGCCACACAGGGCGCGAACACCATATATTTT; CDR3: CATQGANTIYF
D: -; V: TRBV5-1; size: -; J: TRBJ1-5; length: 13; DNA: TGCGCCAGCAGCTCCGATCTAGAGGAGCCCCAGCATTTT; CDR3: CASSSDLEEPQHF
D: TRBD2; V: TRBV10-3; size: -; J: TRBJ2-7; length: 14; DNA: TGTGCCATCAGTGACCCTAGCGGCTCCTACGAGCAGTACTTC; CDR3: CAISDPSGSYEQYF
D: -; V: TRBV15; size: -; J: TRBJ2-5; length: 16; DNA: TGTGCCACCAGCAGATACGTGGTGGGGGCGGAAGAGACCCAGTACTTC; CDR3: CATSRYVVGAEETQYF
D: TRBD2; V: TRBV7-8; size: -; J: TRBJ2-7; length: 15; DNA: TGTGCCAGCAGCTTAGTCTCTAGCGGGTACTACGAGCAGTACTTC; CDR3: CASSLVSSGYYEQYF
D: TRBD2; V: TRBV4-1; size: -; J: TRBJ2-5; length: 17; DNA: TGCGCCAGCAGCCAAGATTTAGCGGGAGGCGTGGGGGAGACCCAGTACTTC; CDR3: CASSQDLAGGVGETQYF
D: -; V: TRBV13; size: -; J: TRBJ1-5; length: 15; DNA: TGTGCCAGCAGCTTAGGGGCAGGCAGTAATCAGCCCCAGCATTTT; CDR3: CASSLGAGSNQPQHF
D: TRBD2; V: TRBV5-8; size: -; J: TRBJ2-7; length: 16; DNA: TGTGCCAGCAGCATCCACCCGGGGAGGGCGGCGTACGAGCAGTACTTC; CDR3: CASSIHPGRAAYEQYF
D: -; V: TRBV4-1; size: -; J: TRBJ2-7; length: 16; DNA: TGCGCCAGCAGCCAATCTATATTAACTGGAACGTACGAGCAGTACTTC; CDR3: CASSQSILTGTYEQYF
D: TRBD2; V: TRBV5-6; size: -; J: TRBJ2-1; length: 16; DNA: TGTGCCAGCAGCTTGGGGCTAGCGGAGTTCTACAATGAGCAGTTCTTC; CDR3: CASSLGLAEFYNEQFF
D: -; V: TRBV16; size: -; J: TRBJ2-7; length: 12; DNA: TGTGCCAGCAGTCAGAGGCCCTACGAGCAGTACTTC; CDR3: CASSQRPYEQYF
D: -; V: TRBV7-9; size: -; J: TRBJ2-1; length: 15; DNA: TGTGCCAGCAGCTTGGGGCAGGGAATTAACAATGAGCAGTTCTTC; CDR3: CASSLGQGINNEQFF
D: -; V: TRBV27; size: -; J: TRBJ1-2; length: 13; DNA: TGTGCCAGCAGATTCGGGGCTAACTATGGCTACACCTTC; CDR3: CASRFGANYGYTF
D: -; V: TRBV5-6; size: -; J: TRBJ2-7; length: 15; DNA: TGTGCCAGCAGCTTCGGAGCGGATCTCTCCTACGAGCAGTACTTC; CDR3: CASSFGADLSYEQYF
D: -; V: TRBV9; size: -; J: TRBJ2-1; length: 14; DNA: TGTGCCAGCAGCGTAGAAGGTAACTACAATGAGCAGTTCTTC; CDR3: CASSVEGNYNEQFF
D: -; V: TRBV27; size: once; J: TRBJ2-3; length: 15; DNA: TGTGCCAGCAACCCTTCCGGGACCTCGGGAGATACGCAGTATTTT; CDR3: CASNPSGTSGDTQYF
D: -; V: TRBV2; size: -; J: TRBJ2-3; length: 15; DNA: TGTGCCAGCAGGTCAGGGGGGAGGACCTTAGATACGCAGTATTTT; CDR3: CASRSGGRTLDTQYF
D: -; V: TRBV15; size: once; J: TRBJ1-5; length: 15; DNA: TGTGCCACCAGCGCCGAGGGCTCGAGCAATCAGCCCCAGCATTTT; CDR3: CATSAEGSSNQPQHF
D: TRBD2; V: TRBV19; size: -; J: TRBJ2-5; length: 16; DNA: TGTGCCAGTAGTATTAGGGTTAGCGGGTACCAAGAGACCCAGTACTTC; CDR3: CASSIRVSGYQETQYF
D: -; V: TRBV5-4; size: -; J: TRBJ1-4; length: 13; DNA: TGTGCCAGCAGCTTGGACCTGGGGGGAAAACTGTTTTTT; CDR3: CASSLDLGGKLFF
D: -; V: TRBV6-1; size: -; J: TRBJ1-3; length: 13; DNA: TGTGCCAGCAGTGAAGGCTCTGGAAACACCATATATTTT; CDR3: CASSEGSGNTIYF
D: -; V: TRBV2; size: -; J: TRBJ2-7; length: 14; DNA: TGTGCCAGCACCCCGGCGGGCAGCTGGTACGAGCAGTACTTC; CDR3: CASTPAGSWYEQYF
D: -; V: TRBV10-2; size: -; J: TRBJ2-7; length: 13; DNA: TGCGCCAGCAGTGGGCTCGGAGCCTACGAGCAGTACTTC; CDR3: CASSGLGAYEQYF
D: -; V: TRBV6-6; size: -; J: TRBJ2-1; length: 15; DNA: TGTGCCAGCAGTTACACATGGGGGGCGGCCCCTGAGCAGTTCTTC; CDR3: CASSYTWGAAPEQFF
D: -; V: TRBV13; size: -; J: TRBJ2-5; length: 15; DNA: TGTGCCAGCAGCTTAGTATGGGACCAACAAGAGACCCAGTACTTC; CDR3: CASSLVWDQQETQYF
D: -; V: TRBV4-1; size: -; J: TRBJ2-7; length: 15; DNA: TGCGCCAGCAGCCAAGTCGCCGGGCCCACCTACGAGCAGTACTTC; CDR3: CASSQVAGPTYEQYF
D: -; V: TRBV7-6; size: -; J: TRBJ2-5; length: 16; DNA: TGTGCCAGCAGCTTAGGGACACGCGGACTGAAAGAGACCCAGTACTTC; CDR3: CASSLGTRGLKETQYF
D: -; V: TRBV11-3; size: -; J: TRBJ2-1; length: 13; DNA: TGTGCCAGCAGCTTAGAGCAGTACAATGAGCAGTTCTTC; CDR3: CASSLEQYNEQFF
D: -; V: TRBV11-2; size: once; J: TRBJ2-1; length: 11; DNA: TGTGCCAGCAGCTTAGCTAATGAGCAGTTCTTC; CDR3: CASSLANEQFF
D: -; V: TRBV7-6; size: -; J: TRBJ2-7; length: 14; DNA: TGTGCCAGCAGCCCCGGATCGGAATACTACGAGCAGTACTTC; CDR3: CASSPGSEYYEQYF
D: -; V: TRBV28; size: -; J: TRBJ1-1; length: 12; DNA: TGTGCCAGCAGGGCCATACAGGCTGAAGCTTTCTTT; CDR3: CASRAIQAEAFF
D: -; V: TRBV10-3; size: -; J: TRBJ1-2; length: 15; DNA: TGTGCCATCAGTGAGTCCCGTGGGGCTAACTATGGCTACACCTTC; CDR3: CAISESRGANYGYTF
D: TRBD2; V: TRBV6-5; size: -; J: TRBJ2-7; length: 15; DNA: TGTGCCAGCAGTTTCGGGAGGGCCTCTTCGTACGAGCAGTACTTC; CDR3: CASSFGRASSYEQYF
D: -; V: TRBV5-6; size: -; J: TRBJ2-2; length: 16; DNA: TGTGCCAGCAGCTTGGACCCGGGGGCGTCCACCGGGGAGCTGTTTTTT; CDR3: CASSLDPGASTGELFF
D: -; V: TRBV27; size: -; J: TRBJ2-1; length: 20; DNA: TGTGCCAGCAGTTTCTCCTCCGGGACGGAGATCAGGAGCTCCTACAATGAGCAGTTCTTC; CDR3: CASSFSSGTEIRSSYNEQFF
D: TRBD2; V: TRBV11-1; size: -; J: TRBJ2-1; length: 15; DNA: TGTGCCAGCAGCTTAGGGACTAGCTCTTACAATGAGCAGTTCTTC; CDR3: CASSLGTSSYNEQFF
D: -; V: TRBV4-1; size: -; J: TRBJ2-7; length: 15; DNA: TGCGCCAGCAGCCAAGCTCTCTTAGGCCTCAGCGAGCAGTACTTC; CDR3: CASSQALLGLSEQYF
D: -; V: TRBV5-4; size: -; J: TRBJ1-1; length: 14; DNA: TGTGCCAGCAGCCCGGAGGGGGGGGAAACTGAAGCTTTCTTT; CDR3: CASSPEGGETEAFF
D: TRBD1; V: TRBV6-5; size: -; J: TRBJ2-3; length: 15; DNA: TGTGCCAGCAGCCCCGCAGGGGGTCTCGCAGATACGCAGTATTTT; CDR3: CASSPAGGLADTQYF
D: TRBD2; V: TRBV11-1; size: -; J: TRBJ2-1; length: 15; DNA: TGTGCCAGCAGCATTAGCGGGAGTGGTTACAATGAGCAGTTCTTC; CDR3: CASSISGSGYNEQFF
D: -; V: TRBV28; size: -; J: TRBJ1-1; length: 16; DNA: TGTGCCAGCAGACTGCTGGTCGCAAACGGGTACACTGAAGCTTTCTTT; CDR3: CASRLLVANGYTEAFF
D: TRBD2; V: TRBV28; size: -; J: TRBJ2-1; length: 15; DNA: TGTGCCAGCAGTTTACTGGGGGAGGGAGACAATGAGCAGTTCTTC; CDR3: CASSLLGEGDNEQFF
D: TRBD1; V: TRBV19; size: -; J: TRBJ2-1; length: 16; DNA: TGTGCCAGTAGTATCACCGGACAGGTACTGTACAATGAGCAGTTCTTC; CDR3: CASSITGQVLYNEQFF
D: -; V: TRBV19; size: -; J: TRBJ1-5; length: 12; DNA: TGTGCCAGTAAGTCGACAGATCAGCCCCAGCATTTT; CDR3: CASKSTDQPQHF
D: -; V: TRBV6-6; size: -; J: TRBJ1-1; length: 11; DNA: TGTGCCAGCAGTTCAGGGACTGAAGCTTTCTTT; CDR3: CASSSGTEAFF
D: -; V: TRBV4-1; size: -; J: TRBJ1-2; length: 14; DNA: TGCGCCAGCAGCCAAGGTACAGGCTTCTATGGCTACACCTTC; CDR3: CASSQGTGFYGYTF
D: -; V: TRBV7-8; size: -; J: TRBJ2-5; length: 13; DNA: TGTGCCAGCAGCTTCGGTCTCCAAGAGACCCAGTACTTC; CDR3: CASSFGLQETQYF
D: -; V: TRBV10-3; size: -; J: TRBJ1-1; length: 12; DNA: TGTGCCATCAGTCACTCGAACACTGAAGCTTTCTTT; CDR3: CAISHSNTEAFF